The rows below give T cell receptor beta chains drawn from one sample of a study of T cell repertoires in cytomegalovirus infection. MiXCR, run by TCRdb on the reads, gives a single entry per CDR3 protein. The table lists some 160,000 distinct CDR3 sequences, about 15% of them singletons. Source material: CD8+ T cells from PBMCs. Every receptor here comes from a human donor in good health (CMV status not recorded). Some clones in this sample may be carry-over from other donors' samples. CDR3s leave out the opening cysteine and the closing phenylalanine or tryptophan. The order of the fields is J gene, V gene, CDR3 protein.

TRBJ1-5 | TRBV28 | ASSSGTVTNQPQH
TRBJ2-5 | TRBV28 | ASSLSSGDVGETQY
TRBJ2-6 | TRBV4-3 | ASSQDPGANVLT
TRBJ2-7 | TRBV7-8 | ASSPGAGGPYEQY
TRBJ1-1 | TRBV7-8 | ASSPDRGSEAF
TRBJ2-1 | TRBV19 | ASSMPPGSEQF
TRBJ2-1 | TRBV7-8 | ASSYALGRGLVNEQF
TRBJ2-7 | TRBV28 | ASRPGTGTYEQY
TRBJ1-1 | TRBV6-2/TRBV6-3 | ASRTAGTEAF
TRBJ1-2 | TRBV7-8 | ASSSAPNGYT
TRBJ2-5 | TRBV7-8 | ASRTGGRETQY
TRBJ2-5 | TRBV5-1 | ASSSGLALTGETQY
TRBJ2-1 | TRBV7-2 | ASSSTRNEQF
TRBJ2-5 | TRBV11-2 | ASSLVDTGGEETQY
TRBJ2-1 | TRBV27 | ASSPPRERLDEQF
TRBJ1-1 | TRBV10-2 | ASSPQENTEAF
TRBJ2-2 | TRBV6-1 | ASSYLFYGELF
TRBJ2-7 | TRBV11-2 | ASSPSGGSNAYEQY
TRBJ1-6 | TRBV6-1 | ASSEGLGNSPLH
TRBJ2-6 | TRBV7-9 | ASSLKQAWVESGANVLT
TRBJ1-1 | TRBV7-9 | ASSKPGRNEMNTEAF
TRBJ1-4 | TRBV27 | ASSTRGWRNEKLF
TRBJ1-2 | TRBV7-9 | ASSGTGDSLAGYT
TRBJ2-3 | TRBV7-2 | ASSSRTSLDTQY
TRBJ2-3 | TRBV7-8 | ASSWDIPKADTQY
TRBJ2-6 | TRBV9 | ASTLTQGSAYSGANVLT
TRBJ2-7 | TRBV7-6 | ASSLIDRNEQY
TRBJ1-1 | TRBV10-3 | AIVGERTEAF
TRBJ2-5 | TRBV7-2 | ASAKLGSRGQETQY
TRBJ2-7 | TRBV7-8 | ASSAGGYEQY
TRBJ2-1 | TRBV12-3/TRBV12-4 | ASSPSINEQF
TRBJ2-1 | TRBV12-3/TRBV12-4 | ASRTSGGAYNEQF
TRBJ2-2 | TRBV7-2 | ASSLRERWRSNTGELF
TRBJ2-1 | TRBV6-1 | ASSDATNEQF
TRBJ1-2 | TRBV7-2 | ASTPSGVVGGYT
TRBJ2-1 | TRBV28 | ASSLGEGSHYNEQF
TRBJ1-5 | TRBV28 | ASSLREYSNQPQH
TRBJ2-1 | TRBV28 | ASSTGTRGNEQF
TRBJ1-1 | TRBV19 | ASSFLTPNTEAF
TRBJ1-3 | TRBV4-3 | ASSQDPLDSGNTIY
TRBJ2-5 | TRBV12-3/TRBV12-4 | ASEPLGGASKAQY
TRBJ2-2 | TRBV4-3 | ASSQDGGTGELF
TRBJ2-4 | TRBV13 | ASRNGTSGGEAKNIQY
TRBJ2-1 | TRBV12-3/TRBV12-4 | ASSLPGQGSYNEQF
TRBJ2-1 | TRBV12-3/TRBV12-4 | ASSSGGASYNEQF
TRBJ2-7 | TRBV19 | ASSHTGAGIYEQY
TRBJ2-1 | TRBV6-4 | ASSDRGFDEQF
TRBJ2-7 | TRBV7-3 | ASSLSPGREQY